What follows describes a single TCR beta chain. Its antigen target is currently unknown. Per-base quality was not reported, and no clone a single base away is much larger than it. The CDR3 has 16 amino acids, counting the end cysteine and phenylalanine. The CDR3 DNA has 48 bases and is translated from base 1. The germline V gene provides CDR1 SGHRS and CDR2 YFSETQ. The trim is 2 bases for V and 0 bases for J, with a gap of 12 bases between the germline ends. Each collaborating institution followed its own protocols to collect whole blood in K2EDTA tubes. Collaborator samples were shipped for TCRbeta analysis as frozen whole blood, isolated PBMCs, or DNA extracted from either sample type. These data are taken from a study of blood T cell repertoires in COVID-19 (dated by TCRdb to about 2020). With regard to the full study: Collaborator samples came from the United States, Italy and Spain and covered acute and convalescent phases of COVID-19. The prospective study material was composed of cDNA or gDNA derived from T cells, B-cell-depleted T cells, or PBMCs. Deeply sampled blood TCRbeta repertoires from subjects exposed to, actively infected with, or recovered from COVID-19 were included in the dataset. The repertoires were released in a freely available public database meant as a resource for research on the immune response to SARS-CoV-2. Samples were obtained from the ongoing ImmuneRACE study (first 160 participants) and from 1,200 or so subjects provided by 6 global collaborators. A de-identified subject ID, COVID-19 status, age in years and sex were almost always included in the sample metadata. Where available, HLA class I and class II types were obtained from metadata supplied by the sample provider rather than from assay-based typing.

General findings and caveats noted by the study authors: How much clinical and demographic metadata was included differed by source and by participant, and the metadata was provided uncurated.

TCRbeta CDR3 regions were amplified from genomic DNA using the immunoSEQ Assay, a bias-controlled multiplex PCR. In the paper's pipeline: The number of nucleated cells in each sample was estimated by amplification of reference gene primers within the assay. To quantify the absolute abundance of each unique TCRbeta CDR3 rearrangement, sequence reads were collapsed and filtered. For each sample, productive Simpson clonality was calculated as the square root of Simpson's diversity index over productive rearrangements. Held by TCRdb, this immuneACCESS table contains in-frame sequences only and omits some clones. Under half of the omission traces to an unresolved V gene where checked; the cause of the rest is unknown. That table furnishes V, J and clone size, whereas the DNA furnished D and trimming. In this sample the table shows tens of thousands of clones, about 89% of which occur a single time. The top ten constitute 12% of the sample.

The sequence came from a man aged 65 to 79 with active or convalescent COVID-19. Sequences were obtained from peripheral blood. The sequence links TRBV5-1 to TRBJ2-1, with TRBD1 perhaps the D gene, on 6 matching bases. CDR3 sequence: CASSFLGQSSYNEQFF. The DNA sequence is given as TGCGCCAGCAGCTTCCTTGGACAGAGCTCCTACAATGAGCAGTTCTTC.